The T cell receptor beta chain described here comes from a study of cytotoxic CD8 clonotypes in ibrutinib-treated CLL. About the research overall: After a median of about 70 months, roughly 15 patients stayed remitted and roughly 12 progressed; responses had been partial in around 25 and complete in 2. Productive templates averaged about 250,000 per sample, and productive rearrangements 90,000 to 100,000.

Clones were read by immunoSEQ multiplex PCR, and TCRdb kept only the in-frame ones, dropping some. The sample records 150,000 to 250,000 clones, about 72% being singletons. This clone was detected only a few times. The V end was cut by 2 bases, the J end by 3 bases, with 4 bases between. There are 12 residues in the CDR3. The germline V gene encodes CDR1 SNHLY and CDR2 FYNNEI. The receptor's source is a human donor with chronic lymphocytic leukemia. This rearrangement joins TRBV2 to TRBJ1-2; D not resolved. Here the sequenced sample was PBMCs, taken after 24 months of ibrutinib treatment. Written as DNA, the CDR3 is TGTGCCAGCAGTGAACCTCACTATGGCTACACCTTC. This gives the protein CASSEPHYGYTF.